Sequencing of this T cell receptor (beta chain) was carried out in a study of CD8 T cells in Susac syndrome (dated by TCRdb to the late 2010s). In the study overall: Of the Susac syndrome patients who were sequenced, eight were in clinical remission while six had clinically active disease. At the time of blood withdrawal, Susac syndrome patients were either therapy-naive, taking corticosteroids (with some also receiving IVIg), or on IVIg alone. Whether CD8+ T cell activation and differentiation in Susac syndrome was antigen driven was tested using repertoire sequencing. The investigation overall reported the following: The number of individuals in the TCR sequencing and HLA analysis was acknowledged as relatively small. The CD4+ T cell repertoire of patients with Susac syndrome showed no detectable clonal expansion.

High-throughput TCR beta sequencing profiled peripheral blood CD8+ and CD4+ T cells from healthy donors, Susac syndrome patients and multiple sclerosis patients. The Susac syndrome patients fulfilled recently defined diagnostic criteria for definite or probable disease. Bulk CD8+ and CD4+ T cells were purified magnetically by negative isolation, whereas CD8+ TEMRA cells were enriched by FACS. Blood was collected in EDTA tubes and processed within 24 hours, with PBMCs isolated through density gradient centrifugation. PBMCs destined for TCR sequencing were cryopreserved in liquid nitrogen and later thawed in a 37 °C water bath. Purity of sorted or isolated CD4+, CD8+ and CD8+ TEMRA cells was at least 90%. RNA was extracted using the RNeasy kit, and about 0.45 to 1 ug of the RNA was reverse transcribed with random hexamers. TCR beta CDR3 regions were amplified with the immunoSEQ multiplex PCR assay covering 54 Vbeta and 13 Jbeta segments. To correct PCR amplification bias, a synthetic template baseline was used for both primer optimization and computational correction. In the original analysis: Reads were annotated to V, D and J genes per IMGT and analyzed with immunoSEQ Analyzer, keeping only productive sequences. Clonality was calculated as one minus the Shannon entropy normalized by log2 of the number of productive unique sequences. Public and private clones were assessed among the 100 most prevalent clones of each patient and control. Clones were defined as Susac-specific if absent from the healthy and MS cohorts, from around 1,000 published viral clones and from other ImmuneACCESS disease sequences. TCRdb reprocessing: public reads trimmed at Q25 with fastp, clones called with MiXCR, in-frame beta chains kept. Here each entry gathers all rows of one CDR3 protein and keeps the most common genes and DNA. These V and J calls derive from TCRdb rather than the authors' analysis. Within this sample are around 200,000 distinct CDR3 sequences, with almost 96% of them counted one time only. Approximately 0.098% of the sample comes from the top ten.

Worth noting for this clonotype: Which antigen it targets is not known. There are no base qualities to consult, and no much larger clone falls within one base.

Sequencing used CD4+ T cells from PBMCs. This receptor was taken from a human donor with Susac syndrome.

The CDR3 protein: CASSSVGGADTQYF. The DNA is as follows: TGCGCCAGCAGCTCCGTGGGGGGTGCAGATACGCAGTATTTT. The V gene is TRBV5-1 and the J gene is TRBJ2-3, and possibly TRBD2, on 6 matching bases. V is reduced by 3 bases and J by 4 bases, leaving a spacing of 12 bases between them. The CDR3 has 14 amino acids, counting the end cysteine and phenylalanine. Just the 42-base CDR3 DNA is kept, in frame starting at base 1. CDR1 is given as SGHRS and CDR2 as YFSETQ, both from the germline V gene.